Following are 21 T cell receptor beta chains from one sample sequenced in a study of T cell responses to AZD1222 COVID-19 vaccine. Using immunoSEQ multiplex PCR, the repertoire was profiled, and TCRdb retains in-frame clones only, with some absent. This table has 130,000 or so clones, around 94% appearing once. Sequencing used peripheral blood, obtained on day 0 of AZD1222 vaccination. The receptors stem from an adult in good health.

CDR3 DNA sequence: TGCGCCAGCAGTGAGCAAGCGGGGCGACAAGAGACCCAGTACTTC. It encodes CASSEQAGRQETQYF. The chain is built from TRBV10-2 and TRBJ2-5, with 7 bases that match TRBD2. The CDR3 totals 15 residues. Germline CDR1 reads WSHSY; CDR2 reads SAAADI. V gave up 2 bases and J gave up 2 bases; unmatched junction bases: 5.

This clone showed up just once. The chain recombines TRBV19 with TRBJ2-1; TRBD2 agrees at 7 bases. The CDR3 is 16 amino acids. The germline gives CDR1 LNHDA, CDR2 SQIVND (reference sequence). V lost 3 bases to trimming and J lost 6 bases; unmatched junction nucleotides: 11. CDR3 coding DNA: TGTGCCAGTAGTATTCCCGGGGGAGGGCCCGGCAATGAGCAGTTCTTC. Translation: CASSIPGGGPGNEQFF.

The rearrangement joins TRBV5-1 to TRBJ2-1; 11 bases match TRBD1. V shed 5 bases and J 7 bases; nucleotides not matched to a gene: 8. This CDR3 spans 15 amino acids. Germline loops: CDR1 SGHRS, CDR2 YFSETQ. Here the CDR3 reads CASRFTGTGGNEQFF. CDR3 DNA sequence: TGCGCCAGCAGATTTACCGGGACAGGGGGTAATGAGCAGTTCTTC.

This chain connects TRBV4-1 to TRBJ2-2; unclear D gene. The CDR3 runs 15 residues. V was shortened by 1 base and J by 0 bases, with 6 bases between the two germline ends. CDR1 is MGHRA, CDR2 YSYEKL, per germline. CDR3 protein: CASSQVTPNTGELFF. Here the CDR3 DNA reads TGCGCCAGCAGCCAAGTTACACCGAACACCGGGGAGCTGTTTTTT.

The V and J genes are TRBV3-1 (or the pseudogene TRBV3-2) and TRBJ2-1; D is perhaps TRBD2 (6 bases). CDR1 is LGHDT, CDR2 YNNKEL, per germline (reference sequence). This CDR3 is built from 12 residues. Trimming pared 1 base from V and 10 bases from J, leaving 8 bases between. DNA of the CDR3: TGTGCCAGCAGCCAAGGTCTAGCGGAGCAGTTCTTC. Encoded protein: CASSQGLAEQFF.

The chain uses TRBV30 and TRBJ1-4; D possibly corresponds to TRBD1 (5 bases). The CDR3 loop spans 14 amino acids. Germline V gene sequence: CDR1 GTSNPN, CDR2 SVGIG (reference sequence). V was trimmed by 1 base and J by 6 bases, leaving 12 bases between them. CDR3 region: CAWSESRDYEKLFF. The CDR3 DNA follows: TGTGCCTGGAGTGAGTCCAGGGACTATGAAAAACTGTTTTTT.

The chain combines TRBV3-1 (or the pseudogene TRBV3-2) with TRBJ1-1; 8 nucleotides agree with TRBD1. The CDR3 is made up of 16 amino acids. CDR1 and CDR2 (germline): LGHDT, YNNKEL (reference sequence). V dropped 0 bases and J dropped 3; count of bases not matched to a gene: 6. The CDR3 nucleotides are TGTGCCAGCAGCCAAGATGCTAACAGGGGGGACACTGAAGCTTTCTTT. Protein sequence: CASSQDANRGDTEAFF.

The chain couples TRBV7-2 to TRBJ2-3; D unresolved. Per germline, CDR1 SGHTA and CDR2 FQGNSA. CDR3 size: 14 residues. Trimming left V 5 bases short and J 5 bases short, with 14 bases between. The DNA of the CDR3 is TGTGCCAGCAGCCTATATGTCACCAGAGATACGCAGTATTTT. It encodes CASSLYVTRDTQYF. The full variable domain, with the rest looked up from reference TRBV7-2 and TRBJ2-3, is GAGVSQSPSNKVTEKGKDVELRCDPISGHTALYWYRQSLGQGLEFLIYFQGNSAPDKSGLPSDRFSAERTGGSVSTLTIQRTQQEDSAVYLCASSLYVTRDTQYFGPGTRLTVL.

This sequence joins TRBV6-5 and TRBJ2-7, with 7 bases identical to TRBD1. The CDR3 extends over 13 amino acids. With 6 bases clipped from V and 6 bases from J, the junction kept 8 bases outside the gene matches. Germline assignment: CDR1 MNHEY and CDR2 SVGAGI. This CDR3 is CASRVTGEGEQYF. The CDR3, as DNA: TGTGCCAGCAGGGTTACAGGGGAAGGCGAGCAGTACTTC.

The chain has TRBV6-6 and TRBJ2-5, with D tentatively TRBD2 (7 bases). The germline gives CDR1 MNHNY, CDR2 SVGAGI (reference sequence). Trimming took off 0 bases at V and 4 bases at J, with 12 bases between the two ends. CDR3 length equals 15 residues. The CDR3 sequence: CASSYSRGAGETQYF. The CDR3 DNA reads TGTGCCAGCAGTTACTCTCGGGGGGCCGGAGAGACCCAGTACTTC.

This chain links TRBV3-1 (or the pseudogene TRBV3-2) with TRBJ2-7; TRBD2 aligns across 8 bases. This CDR3 is built from 14 residues. CDR1 and CDR2 (germline): LGHDT, YNNKEL (reference sequence). V shed 1 base, J shed 4 bases, and the junction held 3 bases outside the gene matches. CDR3 in DNA: TGTGCCAGCAGCCAAGCGGGAGGGCCGTACGAGCAGTACTTC. It yields the protein CASSQAGGPYEQYF.

The chain recombines TRBV15 with TRBJ1-5, with D possibly TRBD1 on 5 matching bases. The CDR3 is 15 residues long. The ends were cut back, 6 bases at V and 4 bases at J, with 16 bases in the middle. The V gene's germline CDR1 is LNHNV and CDR2 YYDKDF (reference sequence). This CDR3 reads CATRYSREGNQPQHF. In nucleotides, the CDR3 is TGTGCCACCAGGTATAGCAGGGAGGGAAATCAGCCCCAGCATTTT.

This chain links TRBV6-6 with TRBJ1-3; TRBD1 might be the D (5 bases). From germline, CDR1 is MNHNY and CDR2 SVGAGI (reference sequence). There are 13 residues in the CDR3. V lost 10 bases and J 2 bases, leaving 12 bases between the germline ends. The CDR3 loop is CATNRGAGNTIYF. CDR3 in DNA: TGTGCCACTAACCGGGGCGCTGGAAACACCATATATTTT.

The chain couples TRBV5-5 to TRBJ1-2, with 8 bases identical to TRBD1. V lost 4 bases, J lost 4 bases, and 6 bases stayed unmatched. CDR1 and CDR2 from the germline V gene are SGHKS and YYEKEE (reference sequence). The CDR3 is made up of 14 amino acids. The DNA for the CDR3 is TGTGCCAGCAGCCTGACAGGGGACGGCTATGGCTACACCTTC. It translates to CASSLTGDGYGYTF. The full variable domain, completed using reference TRBV5-5 and TRBJ1-2, is DAGVTQSPTHLIKTRGQQVTLRCSPISGHKSVSWYQQVLGQGPQFIFQYYEKEERGRGNFPDRFSARQFPNYSSELNVNALLLGDSALYLCASSLTGDGYGYTFGSGTRLTVV.

This chain joins TRBV6-5 and TRBJ2-6; a possible D gene is TRBD1 (5 bases). The CDR3 contains 15 residues. Germline V gene data show CDR1 as MNHEY and CDR2 as SVGAGI. Trimming shortened V by 5 bases and J by 0 bases, and 8 bases separated the two germline ends. CDR3 sequence: CASSRDSSGANVLTF. The DNA of the CDR3 is TGTGCCAGCAGTCGAGACAGCTCTGGGGCCAACGTCCTGACTTTC.

This sequence joins TRBV18 and TRBJ1-1; D remains unclear. The CDR3 totals 15 residues. Looked up from germline, CDR1 is KGHSH and CDR2 is LQKENI. V was clipped by 4 bases and J by 4 bases, with 16 bases between them. The CDR3 sequence: CASSRRDGLSTEAFF. CDR3 in DNA: TGTGCCAGCTCACGACGCGACGGATTGAGCACTGAAGCTTTCTTT.

The chain has TRBV4-1 and TRBJ2-6, with unresolved D. The CDR3 runs to 15 residues. The V gene lost 1 base and the J gene lost 0 bases, with 4 bases spanning the gap. Germline lookup yields CDR1 MGHRA and CDR2 YSYEKL. CDR3 sequence (DNA): TGCGCCAGCAGCCAAGGCGGCTCTGGGGCCAACGTCCTGACTTTC. It yields the protein CASSQGGSGANVLTF.

The chain has TRBV7-9 and TRBJ2-3, with a possible D match to TRBD1 (6 bases). Trimming shortened V by 4 bases and J by 2 bases, and 10 bases separated the two germline ends. This CDR3 is 14 amino acids long. CDR1 SEHNR and CDR2 FQNEAQ come from the germline V gene (reference sequence). The chain's CDR3 is CASSSGQSTDTQYF. CDR3 DNA: TGTGCCAGCAGCTCAGGACAGTCCACAGATACGCAGTATTTT.

This clone has a single count. The chain uses TRBV6-1 and TRBJ1-2; 8 bases agree with TRBD1. The CDR3 totals 16 residues. Looked up from germline, CDR1 is MNHNS and CDR2 is SASEGT. V lost 4 bases, J lost 0 bases, and 7 bases stayed unmatched. CDR3 coding DNA: TGTGCCAGCAGTGCCGGGACAGGAATTACTAACTATGGCTACACCTTC. It translates to CASSAGTGITNYGYTF.

The chain has TRBV5-8 and TRBJ2-1, with TRBD1 identical over 8 bases. The V and J ends lost 0 bases and 0 bases, in that order; junction bases with no gene match: 2. Germline CDR1 and CDR2: SGHTS and YDEGEE. The CDR3 contains 16 residues. The CDR3 spells CASSLGDRSSYNEQFF. CDR3 sequence (DNA): TGTGCCAGCAGCTTGGGGGACAGGAGCTCCTACAATGAGCAGTTCTTC. Combining the CDR3 with reference TRBV5-8 and TRBJ2-1 gives the whole variable domain EAGVTQSPTHLIKTRGQQATLRCSPISGHTSVYWYQQALGLGLQFLLWYDEGEERNRGNFPPRFSGRQFPNYSSELNVNALELEDSALYLCASSLGDRSSYNEQFFGPGTRLTVL.

For this clone: The identical CDR3 is also encoded by other nucleotide sequences in the sample. V and J are TRBV12-3 or TRBV12-4 and TRBJ2-7; 7 bases align to TRBD1. Unmatched junction bases numbered 5, after V lost 6 bases and J lost 3 bases. The CDR3 length is 13 residues. The CDR3 DNA reads TGTGCCAGCAGCAGAAACAGGGGCTACGAGCAGTACTTC. Translated, it gives CASSRNRGYEQYF.